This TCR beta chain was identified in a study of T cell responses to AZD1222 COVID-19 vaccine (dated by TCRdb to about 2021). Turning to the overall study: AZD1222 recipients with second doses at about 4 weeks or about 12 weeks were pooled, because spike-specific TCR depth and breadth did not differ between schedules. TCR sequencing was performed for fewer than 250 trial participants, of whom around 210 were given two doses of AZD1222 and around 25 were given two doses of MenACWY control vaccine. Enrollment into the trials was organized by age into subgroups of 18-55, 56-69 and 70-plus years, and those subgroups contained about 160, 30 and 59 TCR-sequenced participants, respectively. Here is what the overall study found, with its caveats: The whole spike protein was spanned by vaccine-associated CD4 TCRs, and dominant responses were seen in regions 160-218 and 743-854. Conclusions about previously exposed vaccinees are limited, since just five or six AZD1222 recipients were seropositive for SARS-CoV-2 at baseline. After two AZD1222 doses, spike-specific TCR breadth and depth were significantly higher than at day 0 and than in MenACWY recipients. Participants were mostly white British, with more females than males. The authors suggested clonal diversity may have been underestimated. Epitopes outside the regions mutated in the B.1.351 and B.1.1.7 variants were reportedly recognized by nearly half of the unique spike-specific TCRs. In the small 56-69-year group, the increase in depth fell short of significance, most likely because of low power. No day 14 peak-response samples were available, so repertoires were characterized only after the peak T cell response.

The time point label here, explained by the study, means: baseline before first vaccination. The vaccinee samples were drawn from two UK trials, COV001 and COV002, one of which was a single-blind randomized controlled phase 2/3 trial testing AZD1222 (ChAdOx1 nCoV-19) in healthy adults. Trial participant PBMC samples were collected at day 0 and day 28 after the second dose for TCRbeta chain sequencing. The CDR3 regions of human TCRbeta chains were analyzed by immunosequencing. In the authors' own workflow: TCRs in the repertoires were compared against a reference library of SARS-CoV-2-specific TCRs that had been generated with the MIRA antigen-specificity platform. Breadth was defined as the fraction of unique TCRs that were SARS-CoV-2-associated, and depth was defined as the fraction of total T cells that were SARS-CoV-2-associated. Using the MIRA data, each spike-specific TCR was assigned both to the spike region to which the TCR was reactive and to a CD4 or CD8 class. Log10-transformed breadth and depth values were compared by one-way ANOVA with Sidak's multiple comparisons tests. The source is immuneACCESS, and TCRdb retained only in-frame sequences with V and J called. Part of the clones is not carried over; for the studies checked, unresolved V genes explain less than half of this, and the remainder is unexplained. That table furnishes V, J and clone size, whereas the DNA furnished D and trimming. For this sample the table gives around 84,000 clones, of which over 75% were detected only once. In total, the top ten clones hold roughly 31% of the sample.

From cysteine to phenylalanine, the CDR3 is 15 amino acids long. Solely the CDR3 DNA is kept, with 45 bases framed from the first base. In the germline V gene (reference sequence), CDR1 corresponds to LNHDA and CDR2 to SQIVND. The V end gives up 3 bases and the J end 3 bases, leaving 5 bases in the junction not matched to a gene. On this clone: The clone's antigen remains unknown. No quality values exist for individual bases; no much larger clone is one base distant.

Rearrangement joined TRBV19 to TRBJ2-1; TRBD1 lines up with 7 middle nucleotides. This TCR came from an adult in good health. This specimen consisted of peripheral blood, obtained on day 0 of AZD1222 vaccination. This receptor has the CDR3 CASSMVGTDYNEQFF. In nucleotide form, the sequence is TGTGCCAGTAGTATGGTGGGGACAGACTACAATGAGCAGTTCTTC.